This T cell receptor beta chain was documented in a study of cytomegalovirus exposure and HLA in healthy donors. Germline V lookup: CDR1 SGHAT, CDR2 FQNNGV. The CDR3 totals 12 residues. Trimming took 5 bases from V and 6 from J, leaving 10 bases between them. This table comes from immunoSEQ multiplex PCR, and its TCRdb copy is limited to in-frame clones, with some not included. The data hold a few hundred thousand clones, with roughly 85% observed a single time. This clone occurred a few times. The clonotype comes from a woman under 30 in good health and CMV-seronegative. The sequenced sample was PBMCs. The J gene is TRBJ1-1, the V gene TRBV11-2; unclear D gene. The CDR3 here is CASSPQRAEAFF. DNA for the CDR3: TGTGCCAGCAGCCCACAGAGGGCTGAAGCTTTCTTT.